Listed here are 10 T cell receptor beta chains from one sample, sequenced in a study of blood T cell repertoires in COVID-19 (dated by TCRdb to the early 2020s). The receptor library was made with the immunoSEQ multiplex PCR assay. What TCRdb holds here is the immuneACCESS table cut down to in-frame rearrangements. Part of the clones is not present; checked against another copy, under half of the missing clones reflect an unresolved V gene, and the others are unexplained. The sample yields fewer than 350,000 clones; 85% to 90% were counted once. The ten largest clones add up to approximately 12% of the sample. The material sequenced was peripheral blood. These receptors were collected from a woman in her twenties or thirties with COVID-19, enrolled during active disease.

The chain is built from TRBV6-8 and TRBJ1-2; D is ambiguous. The CDR3 is 14 residues long. Germline CDR1 reads MNHGY; CDR2 reads SAAAGT. The V end was cut by 3 bases, the J end by 3 bases, with 11 bases between. The CDR3 region is CASSYYRRDYGYTF. Here the CDR3 DNA reads TGTGCCAGCAGTTATTACCGACGGGACTATGGCTACACCTTC.

This chain joins TRBV4-1 and TRBJ1-1; D is uncertain. In germline, CDR1 is MGHRA, CDR2 YSYEKL. V gave up 0 bases and J gave up 5 bases, with 19 bases separating them. The CDR3 contains 17 residues. CDR3 loop: CASSQDLQQPRRTEAFF. CDR3 DNA: TGCGCCAGCAGCCAAGATCTTCAGCAGCCCAGGAGGACTGAAGCTTTCTTT.

The J gene is TRBJ1-2, the V gene TRBV5-5; TRBD1 is a possible D gene (5 bases). The CDR3 is made up of 15 amino acids. Between the trimmed V and J ends, which lost 0 bases and 3 bases, there was a span of 12 bases. Germline CDR1 reads SGHKS; CDR2 reads YYEKEE (reference sequence). CDR3: CASSLGDWGHYGYTF. In nucleotides, the CDR3 is TGTGCCAGCAGCTTGGGGGACTGGGGCCACTATGGCTACACCTTC.

The rearrangement links TRBV15 to TRBJ2-1; 7 bases line up with TRBD1. Per the germline V gene, CDR1 is LNHNV and CDR2 is YYDKDF (reference sequence). V dropped 4 bases and J dropped 4; count of bases not matched to a gene: 4. This CDR3 is built from 14 residues. CDR3 in amino acids: CATSTRQGYNEQFF. Written as DNA, the CDR3 is TGTGCCACCAGCACGAGACAGGGATACAATGAGCAGTTCTTC.

The chain joins TRBV3-1 (or the pseudogene TRBV3-2) to TRBJ2-2; weak D call: TRBD2 (5 bases). V lost 1 base and J 6 bases, leaving 15 bases between the germline ends. Germline CDR1 is LGHDT and CDR2 is YNNKEL (reference sequence). The CDR3 is made up of 16 amino acids. CDR3 nucleotides: TGTGCCAGCAGCCAAGGAGGAGGATTACGCGCCGGGGAGCTGTTTTTT. This translates into CASSQGGGLRAGELFF.

This clone came up once. The J gene is TRBJ1-1, the V gene TRBV5-8; D is unclear. Looked up from germline, CDR1 is SGHTS and CDR2 is YDEGEE. The CDR3 consists of 15 residues. Trimming pared 4 bases from V and 2 bases from J, leaving 15 bases between. The CDR3 nucleotides read TGTGCCAGCAGCAGCCGACAAGAAGGAAACACTGAAGCTTTCTTT. Amino acid sequence: CASSSRQEGNTEAFF.

This clone was seen once. J is TRBJ1-6 and V is TRBV28; no clear D. The CDR3 contains 14 residues. Germline-derived CDR1 and CDR2 are MDHEN and SYDVKM. Deletions cut 3 bases from V and 7 bases from J, with 10 bases between. CDR3 protein: CASSLTLSNSPLHF. Here the CDR3 DNA reads TGTGCCAGCAGTTTGACACTTTCCAATTCACCCCTCCACTTT. Full variable domain (remainder filled in from reference TRBV28 and TRBJ1-6): DVKVTQSSRYLVKRTGEKVFLECVQDMDHENMFWYRQDPGLGLRLIYFSYDVKMKEKGDIPEGYSVSREKKERFSLILESASTNQTSMYLCASSLTLSNSPLHFGNGTRLTVT.

V is TRBV24-1 and J is TRBJ2-5, with 10 bases that match TRBD1. From germline, CDR1 is KGHDR and CDR2 SFDVKD. The CDR3 contains 12 residues. J lost 5 bases, V lost 9 bases, and 2 bases had no gene match. Here the CDR3 reads CATRDRGETQYF. The CDR3 DNA follows: TGTGCCACCCGGGACAGGGGTGAGACCCAGTACTTC.

The CDR3 loop is CASATGTGFSYEQYF. In DNA form, the CDR3 reads TGTGCCAGTGCCACCGGGACAGGCTTCTCCTACGAGCAGTACTTC. The V gene is TRBV19, the J gene TRBJ2-7, with 8 bases lining up with TRBD1. The CDR3 runs 15 residues. V lost 8 bases and J lost 0; bases outside the gene matches: 9. CDR1 and CDR2 (germline): LNHDA, SQIVND (reference sequence).

This rearrangement joins TRBV5-1 to TRBJ2-7; a possible D gene is TRBD1 (5 bases). Germline CDR1 and CDR2: SGHRS and YFSETQ. Trimming left V 4 bases short and J 2 bases short, with 16 bases between. The CDR3 contains 15 residues. CDR3 sequence (DNA): TGCGCCAGCAGCCCCAGTTGGGGCTCACCCTACGAGCAGTACTTC. The encoded protein is CASSPSWGSPYEQYF.